This entry concerns a single T cell receptor beta chain. TCRdb's copy holds only in-frame clones and misses some; the assay was immunoSEQ multiplex PCR. The sample holds about 730,000 clones, around 85% seen once. These data belong to a study of shared T cell receptors in the human thymus. The V gene's germline CDR1 is MGHRA and CDR2 YSYEKL. V trimming: 6 bases; J trimming: 1 base; junction bases outside the gene matches: 13. This CDR3 has 17 amino acids. This sample also belongs to another study, concerning human thymus T cells.

The sequence came from a girl under three years old with a congenital heart defect. The sequenced sample was thymocytes. This chain joins TRBV4-1 and TRBJ2-5; TRBD1 matches at 8 bases. The CDR3 spells CASRIRDRIVGQETQYF. The CDR3 DNA is TGCGCCAGCAGAATCCGGGACAGGATAGTGGGCCAAGAGACCCAGTACTTC.